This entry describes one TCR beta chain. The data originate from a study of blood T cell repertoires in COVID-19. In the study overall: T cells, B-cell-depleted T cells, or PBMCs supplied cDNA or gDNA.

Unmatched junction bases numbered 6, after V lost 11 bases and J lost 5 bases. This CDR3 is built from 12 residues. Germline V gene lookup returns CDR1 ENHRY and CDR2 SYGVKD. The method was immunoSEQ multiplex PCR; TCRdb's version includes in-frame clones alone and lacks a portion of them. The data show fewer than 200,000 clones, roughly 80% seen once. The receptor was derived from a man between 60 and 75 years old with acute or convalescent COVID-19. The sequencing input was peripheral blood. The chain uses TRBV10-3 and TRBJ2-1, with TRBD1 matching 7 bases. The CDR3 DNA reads TGTGCCTCCCGACAGGGACACAATGAGCAGTTCTTC. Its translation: CASRQGHNEQFF.